Below, 23 T cell receptor beta chains from the same sample are listed, as sequenced in a study of shared clonotypes between healthy human individuals. Terminally differentiated effector memory CD45RA+ cells were excluded from the naive CD8 cells, which were CD45RO-negative and positively selected for CCR7. The method was immunoSEQ multiplex PCR; TCRdb's version includes in-frame clones alone and lacks a portion of them. The data show around 650,000 clones, with about 95% seen just once and less than 0.12% held by the top ten. The sample was naive CD8+ T cells sorted from blood. Source of these receptors: a woman aged 25 to 45 in good health.

This sequence joins TRBV7-8 and TRBJ1-4; 8 nucleotides match TRBD1. Trimming at V came to 3 bases and at J to 8 bases, leaving 8 bases not matched to a gene. Per the germline V gene, CDR1 is SGHVS and CDR2 is FQNEAQ. The CDR3 loop spans 15 amino acids. The CDR3 bases are TGTGCCAGCAGCTTGGGGGACAGGTTTAGCGAAAAACTGTTTTTT. It encodes CASSLGDRFSEKLFF. Full variable domain (rest looked up from reference TRBV7-8 and TRBJ1-4): GAGVSQSPRYKVAKRGQDVALRCDPISGHVSLFWYQQALGQGPEFLTYFQNEAQLDKSGLPSDRFFAERPEGSVSTLKIQRTQQEDSAVYLCASSLGDRFSEKLFFGSGTQLSVL.

CDR3 amino acids: CASSLEGYEQYF. The CDR3 DNA is TGTGCCAGCAGCTTGGAAGGGTACGAGCAGTACTTC. The gene calls are TRBV5-6 and TRBJ2-7, with D hard to call. In germline, CDR1 is SGHDT, CDR2 YYEEEE. Trimming took off 0 bases at V and 4 bases at J, with 5 bases between the two ends. The CDR3 spans 12 residues.

The V gene is TRBV5-6, the J gene TRBJ1-2; D remains ambiguous. The CDR3 is 15 amino acids. Germline-derived CDR1 and CDR2 are SGHDT and YYEEEE. Trimming left V 4 bases short and J 6 bases short, with 19 bases between. In DNA, the CDR3 is TGTGCCAGCAGCACCCAAAGATGGGGTTTCAATGGCTACACCTTC. It is translated as CASSTQRWGFNGYTF.

The rearrangement joins TRBV4-2 to TRBJ2-2, with unresolved D. Deletions cut 7 bases from V and 6 bases from J, with 15 bases between. The length of the CDR3 is 14 residues. The germline V gene has CDR1 LGHNA and CDR2 YNFKEQ. The CDR3 reads CASMVGSRAGELFF. CDR3 coding DNA: TGTGCCAGCATGGTTGGATCTAGGGCCGGGGAGCTGTTTTTT.

The CDR3: CASSFGGEGEQFF. CDR3 sequence (DNA): TGTGCCAGCAGCTTTGGGGGAGAAGGGGAGCAGTTCTTC. The genes are TRBV7-9 and TRBJ2-1, with D perhaps given as TRBD1 or TRBD2 (5 bases each). The CDR3 consists of 13 residues. Trimming took off 3 bases at V and 10 bases at J, with 13 bases between the two ends. CDR1 is SEHNR, CDR2 FQNEAQ, per germline (reference sequence).

The chain couples TRBV4-2 to TRBJ2-1, with TRBD2 matching 15 bases. This CDR3 comprises 17 residues. Germline V lookup: CDR1 LGHNA, CDR2 YNFKEQ. Germline trimming cut 4 bases from V and 6 bases from J; bases unmatched to any gene: 7. The CDR3 here is CASSPGLAGGPSNEQFF. CDR3 DNA: TGTGCCAGCAGCCCCGGACTAGCGGGAGGGCCATCCAATGAGCAGTTCTTC.

This clone was picked up one time. Other DNA sequences from this sample encode an identical CDR3 as well. This chain connects TRBV5-5 to TRBJ2-1; weak D call: TRBD1 (6 bases). The V end was cut by 2 bases, the J end by 8 bases, with 8 bases between. This CDR3 has 12 residues. Germline lookup yields CDR1 SGHKS and CDR2 YYEKEE (reference sequence). The CDR3 bases are TGTGCCAGCAGCTTAGGGGGTTATGAGCAGTTCTTC. Protein product: CASSLGGYEQFF.

With regard to this clone: Other DNA variants within this sample encode the same CDR3. The genes are TRBV27 and TRBJ1-1; 9 nucleotides agree with TRBD1. CDR3 length: 14 residues. Per germline, CDR1 MNHEY and CDR2 SMNVEV (reference sequence). V shed 5 bases and J 4 bases; nucleotides not matched to a gene: 5. CDR3 residues: CASSLDRGGTEAFF. In DNA form, the CDR3 reads TGTGCCAGCAGTCTGGACAGGGGAGGCACTGAAGCTTTCTTT.

The chain combines TRBV13 with TRBJ2-1; TRBD2 aligns across 7 bases. The length of the CDR3 is 15 residues. J lost 2 bases, V lost 5 bases, and 6 bases had no gene match. The germline V gene has CDR1 PRHDT and CDR2 FYEKMQ (reference sequence). The CDR3 bases are TGTGCCAGCAGCACCGGGACTACCACCTACAATGAGCAGTTCTTC. Translated, it gives CASSTGTTTYNEQFF.

This clone was counted between two and nine times. The rearrangement uses TRBV19 and TRBJ2-7; the match to TRBD1 covers 8 bases. The ends lost 3 bases at V and 3 bases at J; junction bases unmatched: 7. Per germline, CDR1 LNHDA and CDR2 SQIVND (reference sequence). The CDR3 totals 15 residues. The chain's CDR3 is CASSIGRDRIYEQYF. As DNA, the CDR3 is TGTGCCAGTAGTATCGGAAGGGACAGGATCTACGAGCAGTACTTC.

Remarks on this clone: At the DNA level, this CDR3 is encoded by other sequences in the same sample as well. This chain links TRBV27 with TRBJ1-5; D gene unclear. The CDR3 covers 13 residues. V was shortened by 6 bases and J by 7 bases, with 13 bases between the two germline ends. The V gene's germline CDR1 is MNHEY and CDR2 SMNVEV (reference sequence). The CDR3 spells CASSLGSTQPQHF. As DNA, the CDR3 is TGTGCCAGCAGCCTAGGATCGACGCAGCCCCAGCATTTT.

With respect to this clone: Other DNA sequences in this sample translate to the same CDR3. The chain has TRBV15 and TRBJ1-3; D gene ambiguous. Germline V gene lookup returns CDR1 LNHNV and CDR2 YYDKDF (reference sequence). The CDR3 is 13 amino acids. V lost 4 bases and J 1 base, leaving 5 bases between the germline ends. The CDR3 spells CATSTSSGNTIYF. The CDR3 nucleotides are TGTGCCACCAGCACCTCTTCTGGAAACACCATATATTTT.

The chain uses TRBV7-8 and TRBJ2-2; 7 nucleotides match TRBD1. CDR3 length equals 16 residues. In germline, CDR1 is SGHVS, CDR2 FQNEAQ. The trim removed 7 bases at V and 6 bases at J, leaving 14 bases unmatched. The CDR3 bases are TGTGCCAGCATTCCGGGCAGGACAGGCGTATCCGGGGAGCTGTTTTTT. This codes for CASIPGRTGVSGELFF. Together with reference TRBV7-8 and TRBJ2-2, the CDR3 gives the full variable domain: GAGVSQSPRYKVAKRGQDVALRCDPISGHVSLFWYQQALGQGPEFLTYFQNEAQLDKSGLPSDRFFAERPEGSVSTLKIQRTQQEDSAVYLCASIPGRTGVSGELFFGEGSRLTVL.

The V call is TRBV30, the J call TRBJ2-5; 11 nucleotides align to TRBD2. Germline V gene sequence: CDR1 GTSNPN, CDR2 SVGIG (reference sequence). CDR3 length: 15 residues. Trimming at V came to 2 bases and at J to 3 bases, leaving 5 bases not matched to a gene. This CDR3 reads CAWSLAGGPEETQYF. In DNA, the CDR3 is TGTGCCTGGAGTTTAGCGGGAGGGCCGGAAGAGACCCAGTACTTC.

V is TRBV27 and J is TRBJ2-5, with 9 bases matching TRBD1. The CDR3 contains 16 residues. Germline V gene sequence: CDR1 MNHEY, CDR2 SMNVEV (reference sequence). Unmatched junction bases numbered 10, after V lost 6 bases and J lost 2 bases. This chain's CDR3 is CASSLGQGEGQETQYF. The CDR3 bases are TGTGCCAGCAGCTTGGGACAGGGAGAGGGGCAAGAGACCCAGTACTTC.

V and J are TRBV19 and TRBJ1-1; D unresolved. V was shortened by 5 bases and J by 1 base, with 14 bases between the two germline ends. CDR3 size: 15 residues. In germline, CDR1 is LNHDA, CDR2 SQIVND (reference sequence). CDR3 coding DNA: TGTGCCAGTAGTTATCTCTTCCGGGGGAACACTGAAGCTTTCTTT. This sequence encodes CASSYLFRGNTEAFF.

This chain uses TRBV6-1 with TRBJ2-7; possibly TRBD2 for D (6 bases). From germline, CDR1 is MNHNS and CDR2 SASEGT. V lost 3 bases and J lost 5, with 20 bases in between. The CDR3 runs to 16 residues. CDR3 coding DNA: TGTGCCAGCAGTGAGGAATCATTGGGGGAGGAGGACGAGCAGTACTTC. Its protein product is CASSEESLGEEDEQYF.

The V call is TRBV5-6, the J call TRBJ2-2, with D hard to call. The CDR3 is 11 residues long. Germline CDR1 reads SGHDT; CDR2 reads YYEEEE. V was shortened by 0 bases and J by 12 bases, with 6 bases between the two germline ends. The DNA for the CDR3 is TGTGCCAGCAGCTTGGAAGGGAAGCTGTTTTTT. Translating gives CASSLEGKLFF.

The chain couples TRBV27 to TRBJ1-1; D is undetermined. Germline lookup yields CDR1 MNHEY and CDR2 SMNVEV (reference sequence). CDR3 length: 13 residues. V gave up 3 bases and J gave up 5 bases, with 10 bases separating them. The CDR3: CASSFGLSTEAFF. As DNA, the CDR3 is TGTGCCAGCAGTTTCGGGCTCTCGACTGAAGCTTTCTTT.

V and J are TRBV4-1 and TRBJ2-3; maybe TRBD2 (6 bases). Deletions cut 3 bases from V and 4 bases from J, with 11 bases between. CDR1 and CDR2 (germline): MGHRA, YSYEKL. This CDR3 has 14 residues. The CDR3 nucleotides are TGCGCCAGCAGCCACAGACTAGATGCAGATACGCAGTATTTT. This gives the protein CASSHRLDADTQYF.

This chain uses TRBV6-1 with TRBJ1-4, with TRBD1 matching over 8 bases. This CDR3 is 16 amino acids long. V was clipped by 1 base and J by 1 base; unmatched bases: 2. Germline V gene sequence: CDR1 MNHNS, CDR2 SASEGT. The CDR3 nucleotides read TGTGCCAGCAGTGAAGACAGGGGGGGAACTAATGAAAAACTGTTTTTT. It encodes CASSEDRGGTNEKLFF.

CDR3 nucleotide sequence: TGTGCCAGCAGTTTCACCGAATACGAGCAGTACTTC. Its translation is CASSFTEYEQYF. This rearrangement joins TRBV28 to TRBJ2-7; D is unresolved. Per the germline V gene, CDR1 is MDHEN and CDR2 is SYDVKM. The V gene lost 3 bases and the J gene lost 4 bases, with 7 bases spanning the gap. The CDR3 runs to 12 residues.

V gene TRBV5-1 combines with J gene TRBJ2-7; D might be TRBD1 or TRBD2, each matching 6 bases. The CDR3 is made up of 14 amino acids. Trimming took off 0 bases at V and 5 bases at J, with 12 bases between the two ends. Germline V lookup: CDR1 SGHRS, CDR2 YFSETQ. CDR3 DNA sequence: TGCGCCAGCAGCTTGGAAGGGGGGCTCAACGAGCAGTACTTC. It translates to CASSLEGGLNEQYF.